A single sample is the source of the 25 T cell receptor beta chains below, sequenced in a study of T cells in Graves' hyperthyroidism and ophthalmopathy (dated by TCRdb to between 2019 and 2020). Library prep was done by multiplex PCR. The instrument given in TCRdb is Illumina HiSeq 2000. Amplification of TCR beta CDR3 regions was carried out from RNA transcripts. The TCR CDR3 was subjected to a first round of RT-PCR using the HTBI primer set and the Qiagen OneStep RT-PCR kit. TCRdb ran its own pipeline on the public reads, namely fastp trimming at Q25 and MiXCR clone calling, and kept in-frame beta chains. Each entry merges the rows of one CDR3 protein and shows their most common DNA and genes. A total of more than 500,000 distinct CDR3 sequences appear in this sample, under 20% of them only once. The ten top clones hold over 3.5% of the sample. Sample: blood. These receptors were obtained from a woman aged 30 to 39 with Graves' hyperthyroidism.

CDR3 sequence: CASSPEGPGVDYGYTF. For the CDR3, the DNA is TGTGCCAGCAGCCCGGAGGGGCCGGGAGTAGACTATGGCTACACCTTC. The genes are TRBV5-4 and TRBJ1-2; D is perhaps TRBD1 (5 bases). V lost 4 bases and J 3 bases, leaving 19 bases between the germline ends. The germline V gene encodes CDR1 SGHNT and CDR2 YYREEE (reference sequence). The CDR3 is 16 residues long. Supplemented by reference TRBV5-4 and TRBJ1-2, the full variable domain reads ETGVTQSPTHLIKTRGQQVTLRCSSQSGHNTVSWYQQALGQGPQFIFQYYREEENGRGNFPPRFSGLQFPNYSSELNVNALELDDSALYLCASSPEGPGVDYGYTFGSGTRLTVV.

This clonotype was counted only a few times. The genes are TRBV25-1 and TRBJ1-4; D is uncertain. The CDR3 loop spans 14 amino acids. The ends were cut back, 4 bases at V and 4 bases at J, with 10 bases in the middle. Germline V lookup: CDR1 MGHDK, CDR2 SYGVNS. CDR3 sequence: CASSGYENNEKLFF. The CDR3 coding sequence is TGTGCCAGCAGTGGCTATGAGAATAATGAAAAACTGTTTTTT.

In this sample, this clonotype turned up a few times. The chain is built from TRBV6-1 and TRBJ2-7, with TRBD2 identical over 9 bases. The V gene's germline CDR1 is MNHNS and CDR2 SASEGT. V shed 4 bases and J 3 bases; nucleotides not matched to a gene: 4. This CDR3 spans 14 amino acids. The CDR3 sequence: CASSGAGGSYEQYF. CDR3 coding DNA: TGTGCCAGCAGTGGAGCGGGAGGAAGCTACGAGCAGTACTTC.

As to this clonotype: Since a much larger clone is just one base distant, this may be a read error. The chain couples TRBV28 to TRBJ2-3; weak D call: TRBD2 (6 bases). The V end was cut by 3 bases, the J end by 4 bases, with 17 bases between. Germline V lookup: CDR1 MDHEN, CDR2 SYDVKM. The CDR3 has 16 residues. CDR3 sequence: CASSFYPRRGSDTQYF. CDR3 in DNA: TGTGCCAGCAGTTTCTACCCCAGGCGGGGCTCAGATACGCAGTATTTT.

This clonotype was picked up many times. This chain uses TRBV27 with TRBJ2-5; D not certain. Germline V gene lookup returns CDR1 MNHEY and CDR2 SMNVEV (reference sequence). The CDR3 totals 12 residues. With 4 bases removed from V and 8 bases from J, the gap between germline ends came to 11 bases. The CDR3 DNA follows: TGTGCCAGCAGTTCCGACTTGGGTACCCAGTACTTC. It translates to CASSSDLGTQYF.

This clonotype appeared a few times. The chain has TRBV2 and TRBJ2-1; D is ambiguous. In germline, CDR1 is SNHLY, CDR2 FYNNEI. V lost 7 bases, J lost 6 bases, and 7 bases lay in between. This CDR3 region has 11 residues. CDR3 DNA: TGTGCCAGCACTACCTTCAATGAGCAGTTCTTC. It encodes CASTTFNEQFF.

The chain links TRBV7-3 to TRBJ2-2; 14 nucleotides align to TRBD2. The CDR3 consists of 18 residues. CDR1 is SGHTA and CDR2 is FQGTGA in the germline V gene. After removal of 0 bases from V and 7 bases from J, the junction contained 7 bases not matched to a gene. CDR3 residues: CASSLTGGLAGESGELFF. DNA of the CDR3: TGTGCCAGCAGCTTAACTGGGGGACTAGCGGGAGAAAGCGGGGAGCTGTTTTTT.

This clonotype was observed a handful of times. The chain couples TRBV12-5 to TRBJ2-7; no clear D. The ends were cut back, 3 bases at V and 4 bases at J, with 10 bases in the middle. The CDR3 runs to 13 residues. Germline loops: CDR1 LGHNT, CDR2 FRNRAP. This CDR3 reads CASGFSDGYEQYF. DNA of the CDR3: TGTGCTAGTGGTTTCTCGGACGGGTACGAGCAGTACTTC.

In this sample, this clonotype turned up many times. The DNA for the CDR3 is TGTGCCACCAGTGATCGACTAGCGTCAACCTACAATGAGCAGTTCTTC. Translating gives CATSDRLASTYNEQFF. The rearrangement joins TRBV24-1 to TRBJ2-1, with 8 bases fitting TRBD2. This CDR3 has 16 amino acids. Germline V gene lookup returns CDR1 KGHDR and CDR2 SFDVKD. The ends lost 3 bases at V and 2 bases at J; junction bases unmatched: 5.

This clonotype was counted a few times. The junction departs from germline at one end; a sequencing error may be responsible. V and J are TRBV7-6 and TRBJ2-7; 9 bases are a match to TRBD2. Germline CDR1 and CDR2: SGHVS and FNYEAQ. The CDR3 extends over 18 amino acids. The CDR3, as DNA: TGTGCCAGCAGCTTTCGGCTAGCGGGGCCCTCTAACTCCCACGAGCAGTACTTC. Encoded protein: CASSFRLAGPSNSHEQYF.

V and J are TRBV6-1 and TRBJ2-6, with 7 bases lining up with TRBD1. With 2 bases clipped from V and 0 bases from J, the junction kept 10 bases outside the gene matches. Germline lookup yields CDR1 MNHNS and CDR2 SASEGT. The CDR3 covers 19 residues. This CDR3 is CASSELQGIALSGANVLTF. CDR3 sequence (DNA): TGTGCCAGCAGTGAATTACAGGGGATTGCTCTCTCTGGGGCCAACGTCCTGACTTTC.

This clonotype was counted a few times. The CDR3 region has the DNA TGTGCCAGCAGTTTACCCAGCCTCTTCGGCACCATATATTTT. It yields the protein CASSLPSLFGTIYF. The chain uses TRBV27 and TRBJ1-3; D call uncertain. V was shortened by 2 bases and J by 9 bases, with 14 bases between the two germline ends. This CDR3 region has 14 residues. Per germline, CDR1 MNHEY and CDR2 SMNVEV (reference sequence).

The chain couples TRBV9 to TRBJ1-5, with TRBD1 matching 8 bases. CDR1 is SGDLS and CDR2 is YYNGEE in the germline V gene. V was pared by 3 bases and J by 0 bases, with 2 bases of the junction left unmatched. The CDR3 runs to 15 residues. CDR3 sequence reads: CASSGTGNSNQPQHF. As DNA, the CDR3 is TGTGCCAGCAGCGGGACAGGGAATAGCAATCAGCCCCAGCATTTT. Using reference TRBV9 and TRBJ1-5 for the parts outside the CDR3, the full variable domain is DSGVTQTPKHLITATGQRVTLRCSPRSGDLSVYWYQQSLDQGLQFLIQYYNGEERAKGNILERFSAQQFPDLHSELNLSSLELGDSALYFCASSGTGNSNQPQHFGDGTRLSIL.

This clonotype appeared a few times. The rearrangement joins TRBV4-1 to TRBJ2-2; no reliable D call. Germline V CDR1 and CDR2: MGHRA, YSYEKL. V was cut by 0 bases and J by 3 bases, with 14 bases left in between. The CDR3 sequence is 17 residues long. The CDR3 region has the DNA TGCGCCAGCAGCCAAGACTACCGTGTTGGGCACACCGGGGAGCTGTTTTTT. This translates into CASSQDYRVGHTGELFF.

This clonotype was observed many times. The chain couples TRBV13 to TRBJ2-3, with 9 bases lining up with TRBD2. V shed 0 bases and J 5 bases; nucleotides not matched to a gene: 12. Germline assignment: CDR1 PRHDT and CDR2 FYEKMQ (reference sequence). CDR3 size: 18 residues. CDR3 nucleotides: TGTGCCAGCAGCTTAGGGGTAGCGGGAGAGGGGGCAGGAGATACGCAGTATTTT. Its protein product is CASSLGVAGEGAGDTQYF.

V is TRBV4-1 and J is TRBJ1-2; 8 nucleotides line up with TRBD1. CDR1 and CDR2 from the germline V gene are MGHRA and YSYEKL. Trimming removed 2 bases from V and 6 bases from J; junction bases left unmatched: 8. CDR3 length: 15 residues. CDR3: CASSQSPGQADGYTF. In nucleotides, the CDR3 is TGCGCCAGCAGCCAATCCCCGGGACAGGCGGATGGCTACACCTTC.

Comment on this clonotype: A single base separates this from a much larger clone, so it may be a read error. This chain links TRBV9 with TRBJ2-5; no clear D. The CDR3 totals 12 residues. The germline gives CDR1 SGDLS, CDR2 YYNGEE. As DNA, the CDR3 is TGTGCCTGCAGCGCATCCTCCGAGACCCAGTACTTC. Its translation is CACSASSETQYF.

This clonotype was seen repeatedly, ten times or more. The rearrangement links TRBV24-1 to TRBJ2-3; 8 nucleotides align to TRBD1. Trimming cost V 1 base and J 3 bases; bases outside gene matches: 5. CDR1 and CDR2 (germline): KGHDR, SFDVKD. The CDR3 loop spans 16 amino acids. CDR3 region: CATSDLGDRGTDTQYF. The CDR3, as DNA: TGTGCCACCAGTGATTTAGGCGACAGGGGAACAGATACGCAGTATTTT.

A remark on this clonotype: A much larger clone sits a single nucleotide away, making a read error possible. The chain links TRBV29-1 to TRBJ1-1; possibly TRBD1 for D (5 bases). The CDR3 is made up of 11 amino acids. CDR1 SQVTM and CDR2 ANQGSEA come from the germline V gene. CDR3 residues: CGAREGTEAFF. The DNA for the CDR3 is TGCGGCGCCCGGGAGGGGACTGAAGCTTTCTTT.

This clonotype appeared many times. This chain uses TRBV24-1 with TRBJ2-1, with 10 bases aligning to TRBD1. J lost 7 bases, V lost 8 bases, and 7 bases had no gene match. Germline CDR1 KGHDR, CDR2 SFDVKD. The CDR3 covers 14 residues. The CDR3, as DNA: TGTGCCACCATGGGACAGGGGAAAAATAATGAGCAGTTCTTC. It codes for CATMGQGKNNEQFF.

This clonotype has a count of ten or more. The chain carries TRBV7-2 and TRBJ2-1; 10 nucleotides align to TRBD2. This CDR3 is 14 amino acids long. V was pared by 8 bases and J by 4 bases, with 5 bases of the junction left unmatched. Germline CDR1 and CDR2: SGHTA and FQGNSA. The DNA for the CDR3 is TGTGCCAGCTTACTAGCGGGAAATTACAATGAGCAGTTCTTC. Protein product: CASLLAGNYNEQFF.

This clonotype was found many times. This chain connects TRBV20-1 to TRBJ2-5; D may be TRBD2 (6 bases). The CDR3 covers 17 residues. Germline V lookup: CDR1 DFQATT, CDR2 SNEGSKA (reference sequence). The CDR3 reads CSVNRDFGVLDQETQYF. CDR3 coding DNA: TGCAGCGTTAACCGGGACTTCGGAGTACTGGACCAAGAGACCCAGTACTTC.

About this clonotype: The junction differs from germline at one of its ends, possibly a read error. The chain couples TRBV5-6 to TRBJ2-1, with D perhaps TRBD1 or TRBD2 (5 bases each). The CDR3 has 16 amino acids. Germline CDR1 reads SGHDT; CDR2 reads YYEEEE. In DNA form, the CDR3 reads TGTGCCAGCAGCTCGAAACCAGGGAGCTCCTACAAAGAGCAGTTCTTC. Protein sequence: CASSSKPGSSYKEQFF.

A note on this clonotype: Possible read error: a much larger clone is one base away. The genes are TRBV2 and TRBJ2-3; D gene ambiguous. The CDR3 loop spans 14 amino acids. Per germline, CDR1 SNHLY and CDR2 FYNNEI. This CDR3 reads CAGSEWASTDTQYF. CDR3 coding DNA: TGTGCCGGCAGTGAATGGGCTAGCACAGATACGCAGTATTTT. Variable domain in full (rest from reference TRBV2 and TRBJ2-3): EPEVTQTPSHQVTQMGQEVILRCVPISNHLYFYWYRQILGQKVEFLVSFYNNEISEKSEIFDDQFSVERPDGSNFTLKIRSTKLEDSAMYFCAGSEWASTDTQYFGPGTRLTVL.

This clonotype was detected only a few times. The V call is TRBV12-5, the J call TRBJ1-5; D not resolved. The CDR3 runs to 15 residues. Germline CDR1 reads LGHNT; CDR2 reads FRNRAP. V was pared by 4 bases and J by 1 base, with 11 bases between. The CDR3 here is CASGSTPGSNQPQHF. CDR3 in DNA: TGTGCTAGTGGTTCAACACCGGGAAGCAATCAGCCCCAGCATTTT.